This T cell receptor beta chain emerged from a study of cytomegalovirus exposure and HLA in healthy donors. This CDR3 region has 12 residues. V lost 6 bases to trimming and J lost 5 bases, with 10 bases between them. The germline CDR1 and CDR2 sequences are KGHSH and LQKENI. PCR primers comprised 60 Vbeta and 13 Jbeta primers. Some clones are missing from TCRdb's copy, which holds only in-frame ones; the method was immunoSEQ multiplex PCR. Found here are around 210,000 clones; the top ten clones hold about 1%. The sequence was obtained from a girl aged 2 to 9 in good health and CMV-seropositive. The specimen sequenced was PBMCs. The chain combines TRBV18 with TRBJ2-5; D ambiguous. CDR3 region: CASSQNQETQYF. For the CDR3, the DNA is TGTGCCAGCTCCCAAAATCAGGAGACCCAGTACTTC. The variable domain in full, completed from reference TRBV18 and TRBJ2-5, reads NAGVMQNPRHLVRRRGQEARLRCSPMKGHSHVYWYRQLPEEGLKFMVYLQKENIIDESGMPKERFSAEFPKEGPSILRIQQVVRGDSAAYFCASSQNQETQYFGPGTRLLVL.